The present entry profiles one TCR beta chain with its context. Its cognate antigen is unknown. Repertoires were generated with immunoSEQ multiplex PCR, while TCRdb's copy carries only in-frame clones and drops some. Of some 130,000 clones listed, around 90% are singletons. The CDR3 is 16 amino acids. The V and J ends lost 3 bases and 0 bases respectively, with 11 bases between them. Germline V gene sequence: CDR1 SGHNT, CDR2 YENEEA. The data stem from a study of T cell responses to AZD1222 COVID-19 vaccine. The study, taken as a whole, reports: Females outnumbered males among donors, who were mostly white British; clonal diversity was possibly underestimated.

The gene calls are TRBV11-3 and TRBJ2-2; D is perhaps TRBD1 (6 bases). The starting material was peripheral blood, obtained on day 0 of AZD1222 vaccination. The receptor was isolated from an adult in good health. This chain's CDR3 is CASSFRRGTNTGELFF. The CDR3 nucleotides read TGTGCCAGCAGCTTTCGCAGGGGCACGAACACCGGGGAGCTGTTTTTT.